Listed below are T cell receptor beta chains from one sample, sequenced in a study of post-analysis software for immune sequencing data. In TCRdb, the PCR reads were re-called with MiXCR into one record per CDR3 protein. The sample shows some 890,000 distinct CDR3 sequences, around 50% of them seen only once. Material for sequencing was blood. The source of these receptors is a girl aged 10-17 years with multiple sclerosis. Each CDR3 is given with its conserved first and last residue. A D gene is named only where the DNA matches it firmly. A clone size is listed for some rows: how often the clone was seen (once, few, many), or a class if it is expanded.

len | abundance | j_gene | v_gene | d_gene | CDR3aa | CDR3nt
15 | - | TRBJ1-5 | TRBV20-1 | - | CSARAVGGMNQPQHF | TGCAGTGCTAGAGCCGTCGGGGGCATGAATCAGCCCCAGCATTTT
12 | - | TRBJ2-4 | TRBV29-1 | - | CSVRGVQNIQYF | TGCAGCGTCCGCGGGGTTCAAAACATTCAGTACTTC
15 | - | TRBJ1-5 | TRBV3-1 | - | CASSQDSNSNQPQHF | TGTGCCAGCAGCCAGGACAGCAATAGCAATCAGCCCCAGCATTTT
12 | few | TRBJ2-5 | TRBV20-1 | - | CSAISGQETQYF | TGCAGTGCTATCTCCGGTCAAGAGACCCAGTACTTC
15 | few | TRBJ2-5 | TRBV25-1 | - | CASSDVVRRAETQYF | TGTGCCAGCAGTGATGTGGTTCGCCGAGCAGAGACCCAGTACTTC
15 | - | TRBJ2-1 | TRBV4-2 | - | CASSQESASVNEQFF | TGTGCCAGCAGCCAAGAGTCGGCTAGCGTCAATGAGCAGTTCTTC
12 | few | TRBJ2-5 | TRBV12-3/TRBV12-4 | - | CASSGASEEQYF | TGTGCCAGCAGTGGGGCTTCCGAGGAGCAGTACTTC
15 | - | TRBJ2-3 | TRBV5-6 | TRBD1 | CASSSGQHYTDTQYF | TGTGCCAGCAGTTCGGGACAGCATTACACAGATACGCAGTATTTT
14 | - | TRBJ1-1 | TRBV5-1 | TRBD1 | CATSPGTAKTEAFF | TGCGCCACTTCACCCGGGACAGCTAAGACTGAAGCTTTCTTT
12 | - | TRBJ2-5 | TRBV29-1 | TRBD2 | CSVEGLAESQYF | TGCAGCGTGGAAGGACTAGCGGAGTCCCAGTACTTC
11 | - | TRBJ2-3 | TRBV20-1 | - | CGTRRTDTQYF | TGCGGTACTAGGCGCACAGATACGCAGTATTTT
16 | few | TRBJ2-7 | TRBV10-3 | - | CAISESTDSSMYEQYF | TGTGCCATCAGTGAATCCACCGACAGTTCGATGTACGAGCAGTACTTC
12 | - | TRBJ2-7 | TRBV20-1 | - | CSASKTANEQYF | TGCAGTGCTAGTAAGACAGCGAACGAGCAGTACTTC
14 | - | TRBJ2-7 | TRBV20-1 | - | CSARVGVGAGQQYF | TGCAGTGCTAGAGTCGGGGTCGGGGCCGGGCAGCAGTACTTC
17 | - | TRBJ1-2 | TRBV9 | - | CASSTPIGNDPNYGYTF | TGTGCCAGCAGCACCCCAATCGGAAATGATCCTAACTATGGCTACACCTTC
17 | - | TRBJ2-7 | TRBV27 | TRBD2 | CASSLRLAGGTSYEQYF | TGTGCCAGCAGTTTAAGACTAGCGGGAGGAACCTCCTACGAGCAGTACTTC
14 | few | TRBJ1-1 | TRBV2 | - | CASSEDSLNTEAFF | TGTGCCAGCAGTGAAGACAGCCTGAACACTGAAGCTTTCTTT
15 | - | TRBJ1-2 | TRBV7-8 | - | CASSLEGGRVYGYTF | TGTGCCAGCAGCTTAGAAGGGGGACGAGTATATGGCTACACCTTC
15 | - | TRBJ2-3 | TRBV9 | TRBD2 | CASSVSTSGRDTQYF | TGTGCCAGCAGCGTAAGCACTAGCGGCCGGGATACGCAGTATTTT
16 | - | TRBJ1-1 | TRBV6-5 | TRBD1 | CASSYHRGVMNTEAFF | TGTGCCAGCAGCTACCACAGGGGGGTCATGAACACTGAAGCTTTCTTT
17 | few | TRBJ2-6 | TRBV29-1 | TRBD1 | CSVEDGDSFVGANVLTF | TGCAGCGTTGAAGATGGGGACAGTTTTGTTGGGGCCAACGTCCTGACTTTC
14 | - | TRBJ2-7 | TRBV7-2 | - | CASSLQAGSYEQYF | TGTGCCAGCAGCTTACAGGCAGGGTCCTACGAGCAGTACTTC
14 | - | TRBJ2-1 | TRBV5-1 | - | CASSLLVRGNEQFF | TGCGCCAGCAGCTTGCTGGTCAGGGGCAATGAGCAGTTCTTC
17 | - | TRBJ2-1 | TRBV7-9 | TRBD1 | CASSPPDRGPSYNEQFF | TGTGCCAGCAGCCCGCCGGACAGGGGGCCCTCCTACAATGAGCAGTTCTTC
15 | - | TRBJ2-1 | TRBV12-3/TRBV12-4 | TRBD2 | CASSLAGGKWNEQFF | TGTGCCAGCAGTTTGGCGGGAGGGAAATGGAATGAGCAGTTCTTC
16 | - | TRBJ2-1 | TRBV29-1 | - | CSVFLRDPSSYNEQFF | TGCAGCGTGTTTCTAAGGGACCCGAGCTCCTACAATGAGCAGTTCTTC
12 | - | TRBJ1-1 | TRBV29-1 | - | CSATRLNTEAFF | TGCAGCGCTACCAGGCTGAACACTGAAGCTTTCTTT
16 | - | TRBJ2-1 | TRBV12-3/TRBV12-4 | TRBD2 | CASSTHSGGVYNEQFF | TGTGCCAGCAGTACCCATAGCGGGGGGGTCTACAATGAGCAGTTCTTC
14 | once | TRBJ1-2 | TRBV4-1 | - | CASSQERGIYGYTF | TGCGCCAGCAGCCAAGAAAGGGGGATTTATGGCTACACCTTC
15 | - | TRBJ2-5 | TRBV7-7 | TRBD1 | CASSRGQVSQETQYF | TGTGCTAGCAGCAGGGGACAGGTGTCCCAAGAGACCCAGTACTTC
14 | - | TRBJ2-3 | TRBV29-1 | - | CSVDARQGSDTQYF | TGCAGCGTTGATGCTAGGCAAGGGTCGGATACGCAGTATTTT
16 | - | TRBJ2-2 | TRBV11-2 | - | CASSPGGAFNTGELFF | TGTGCCAGCAGCCCTGGGGGGGCGTTCAACACCGGGGAGCTGTTTTTT
13 | few | TRBJ1-1 | TRBV20-1 | TRBD1 | CSAKGTGNTEAFF | TGCAGTGCTAAAGGGACAGGCAACACTGAAGCTTTCTTT
12 | once | TRBJ1-4 | TRBV15 | - | CATSRFNEKLFF | TGTGCCACCAGCAGATTTAATGAAAAACTGTTTTTT
13 | few | TRBJ2-1 | TRBV12-3/TRBV12-4 | - | CASSPNPSGEQFF | TGTGCCAGCAGTCCGAATCCCTCGGGGGAGCAGTTCTTC
13 | few | TRBJ2-7 | TRBV20-1 | TRBD2 | CSAVDGLASEQYF | TGCAGTGCCGTGGACGGACTAGCGAGCGAGCAGTACTTC
15 | - | TRBJ2-5 | TRBV7-3 | TRBD1 | CASSPTGEPVETQYF | TGTGCCAGCAGCCCAACAGGGGAACCGGTAGAGACCCAGTACTTC
13 | few | TRBJ1-5 | TRBV29-1 | - | CSVGGLANQPQHF | TGCAGCGTAGGAGGGCTTGCCAATCAGCCCCAGCATTTT
16 | - | TRBJ2-1 | TRBV14 | TRBD2 | CASSPSGLAVDNEQCF | TGTGCCAGCAGCCCGTCGGGACTAGCTGTAGACAATGAGCAGTGCTTC